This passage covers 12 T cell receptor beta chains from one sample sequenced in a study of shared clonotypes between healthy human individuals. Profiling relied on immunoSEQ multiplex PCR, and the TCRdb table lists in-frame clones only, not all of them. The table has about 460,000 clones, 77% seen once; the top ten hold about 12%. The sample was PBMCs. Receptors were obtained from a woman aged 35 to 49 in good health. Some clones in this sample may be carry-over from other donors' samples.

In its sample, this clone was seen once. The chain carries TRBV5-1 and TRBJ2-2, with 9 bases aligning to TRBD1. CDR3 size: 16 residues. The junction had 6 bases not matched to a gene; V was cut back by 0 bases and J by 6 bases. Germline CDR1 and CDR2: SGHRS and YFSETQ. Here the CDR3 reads CASSLVGQGVPGELFF. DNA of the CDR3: TGCGCCAGCAGCTTGGTGGGACAGGGAGTTCCCGGGGAGCTGTTTTTT.

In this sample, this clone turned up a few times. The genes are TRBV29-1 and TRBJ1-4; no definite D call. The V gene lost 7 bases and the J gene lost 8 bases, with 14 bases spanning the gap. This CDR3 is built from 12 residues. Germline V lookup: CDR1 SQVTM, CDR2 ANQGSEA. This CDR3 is CSARDLGEKLFF. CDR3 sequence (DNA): TGCAGCGCTCGGGATCTAGGCGAAAAACTGTTTTTT.

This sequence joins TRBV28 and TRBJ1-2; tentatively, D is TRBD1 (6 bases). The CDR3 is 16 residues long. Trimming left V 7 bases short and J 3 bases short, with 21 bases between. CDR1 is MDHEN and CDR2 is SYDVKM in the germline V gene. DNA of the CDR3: TGTGCCAGCAACCGGGCCATAAAGGGACACCACTATGGCTACACCTTC. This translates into CASNRAIKGHHYGYTF.

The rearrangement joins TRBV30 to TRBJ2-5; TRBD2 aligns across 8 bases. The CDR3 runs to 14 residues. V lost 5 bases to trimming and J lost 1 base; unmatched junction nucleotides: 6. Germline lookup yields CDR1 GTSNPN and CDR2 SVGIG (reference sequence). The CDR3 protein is CAWVSGTTQETQYF. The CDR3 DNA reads TGTGCCTGGGTTAGCGGGACCACCCAAGAGACCCAGTACTTC.

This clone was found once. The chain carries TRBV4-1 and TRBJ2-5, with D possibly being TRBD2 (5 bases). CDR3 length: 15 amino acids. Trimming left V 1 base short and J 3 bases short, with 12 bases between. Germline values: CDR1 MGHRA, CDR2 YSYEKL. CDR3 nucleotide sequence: TGCGCCAGCAGCCAAGTTCTGATAGCGAAAGAGACCCAGTACTTC. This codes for CASSQVLIAKETQYF.

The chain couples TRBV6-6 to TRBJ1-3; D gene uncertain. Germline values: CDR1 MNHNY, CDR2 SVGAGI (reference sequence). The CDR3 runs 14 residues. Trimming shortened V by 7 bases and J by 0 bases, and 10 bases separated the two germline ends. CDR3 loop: CASTPNSSGNTIYF. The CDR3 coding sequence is TGTGCCAGCACCCCTAACAGCTCTGGAAACACCATATATTTT.

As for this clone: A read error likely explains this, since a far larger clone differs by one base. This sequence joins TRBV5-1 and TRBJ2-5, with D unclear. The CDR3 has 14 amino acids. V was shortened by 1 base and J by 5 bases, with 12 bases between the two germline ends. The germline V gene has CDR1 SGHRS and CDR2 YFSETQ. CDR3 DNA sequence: TGCGCCAGCAGCTTGAGCTCCTTGCAGGAGACCCAGTACTTC. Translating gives CASSLSSLQETQYF.

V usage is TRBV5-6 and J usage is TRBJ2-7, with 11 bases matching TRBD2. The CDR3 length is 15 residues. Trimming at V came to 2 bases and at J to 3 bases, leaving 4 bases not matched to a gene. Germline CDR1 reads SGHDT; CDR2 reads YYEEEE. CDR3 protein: CASSFAGTSGYEQYF. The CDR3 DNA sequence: TGTGCCAGCAGCTTCGCCGGGACTAGCGGCTACGAGCAGTACTTC.

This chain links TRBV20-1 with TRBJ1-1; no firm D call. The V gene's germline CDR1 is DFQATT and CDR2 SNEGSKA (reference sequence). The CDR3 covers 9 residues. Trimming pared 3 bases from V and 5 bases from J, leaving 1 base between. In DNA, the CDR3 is TGCAGTGCTAGGACTGAAGCTTTCTTT. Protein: CSARTEAFF.

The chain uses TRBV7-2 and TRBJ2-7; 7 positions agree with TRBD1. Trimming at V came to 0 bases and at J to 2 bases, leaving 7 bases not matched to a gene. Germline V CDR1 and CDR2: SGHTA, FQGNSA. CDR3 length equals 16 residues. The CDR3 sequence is CASSLAHSQGTYEQYF. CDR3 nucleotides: TGTGCCAGCAGCTTAGCCCACTCACAGGGGACCTACGAGCAGTACTTC.

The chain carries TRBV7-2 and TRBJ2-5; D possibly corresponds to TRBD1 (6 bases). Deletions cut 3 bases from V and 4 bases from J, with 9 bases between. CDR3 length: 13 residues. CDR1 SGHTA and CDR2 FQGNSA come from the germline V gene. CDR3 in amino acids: CASSFQQGETQYF. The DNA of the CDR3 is TGTGCCAGCAGCTTCCAACAGGGAGAGACCCAGTACTTC.

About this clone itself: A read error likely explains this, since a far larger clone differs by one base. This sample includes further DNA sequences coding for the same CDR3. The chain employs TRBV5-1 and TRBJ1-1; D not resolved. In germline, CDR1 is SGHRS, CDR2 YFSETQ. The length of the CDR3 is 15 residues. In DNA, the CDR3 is TGTGCCAGCAGCTGGGCGGTTGACGGCCTGTCTGAAGCTTTCTTT. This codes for CASSWAVDGLSEAFF.